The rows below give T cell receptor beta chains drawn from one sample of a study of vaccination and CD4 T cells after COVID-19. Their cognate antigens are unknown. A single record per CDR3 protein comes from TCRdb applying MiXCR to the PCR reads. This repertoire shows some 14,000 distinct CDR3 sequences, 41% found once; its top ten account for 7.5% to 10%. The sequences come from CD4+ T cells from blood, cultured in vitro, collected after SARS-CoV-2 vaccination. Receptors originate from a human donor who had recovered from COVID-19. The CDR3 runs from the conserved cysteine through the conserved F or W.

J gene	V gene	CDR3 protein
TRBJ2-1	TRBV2	CASRGTDYNEQFF
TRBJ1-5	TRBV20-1	CSARPQGGGTGNQPQHF
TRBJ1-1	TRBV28	CASSLLRGQGVGAEAFF
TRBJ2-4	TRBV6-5	CASSYTNMTGRGKNIQYF
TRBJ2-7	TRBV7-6	CASSLGTGLYEQYF
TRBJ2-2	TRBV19	CASSMTHNTGELFF
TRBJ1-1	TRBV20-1	CSVKTNKGREAFF
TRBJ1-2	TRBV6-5	CASSYSQWTGTGYTF
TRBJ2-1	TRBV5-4	CASSSAGRLANYNEQFF
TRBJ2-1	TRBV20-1	CSSGRALGQFF
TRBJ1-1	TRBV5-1	CASSPGVNTEAFF
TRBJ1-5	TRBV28	CASSLTSGNQPQHF
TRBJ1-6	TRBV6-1	CASRETGSSYNSPLHF
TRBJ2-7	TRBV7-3	CASSPQGVPAYEQYF
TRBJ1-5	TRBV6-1	CASRKIVHNSNQPQHF
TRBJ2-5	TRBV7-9	CASSLGAYQETQYF
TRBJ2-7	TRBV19	CASSLLGLAGGQNEQYF
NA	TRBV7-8	CASSLFTSGGRRETQYF
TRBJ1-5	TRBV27	CASGQGALIGNQPQHF